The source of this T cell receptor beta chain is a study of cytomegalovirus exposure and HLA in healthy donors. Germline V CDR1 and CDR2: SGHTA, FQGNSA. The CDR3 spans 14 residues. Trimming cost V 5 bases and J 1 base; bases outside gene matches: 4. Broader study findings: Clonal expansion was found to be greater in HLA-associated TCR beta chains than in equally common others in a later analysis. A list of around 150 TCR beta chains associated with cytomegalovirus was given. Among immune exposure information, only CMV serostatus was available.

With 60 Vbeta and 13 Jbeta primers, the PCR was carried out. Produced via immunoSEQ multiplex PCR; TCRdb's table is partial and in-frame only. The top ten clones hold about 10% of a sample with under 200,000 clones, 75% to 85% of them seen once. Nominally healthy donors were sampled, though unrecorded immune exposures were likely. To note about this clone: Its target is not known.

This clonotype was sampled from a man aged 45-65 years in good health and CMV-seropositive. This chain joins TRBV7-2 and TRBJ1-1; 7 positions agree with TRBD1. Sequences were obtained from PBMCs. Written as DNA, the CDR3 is TGTGCCAGCAGCCCAAGGGGGCCGAACACTGAAGCTTTCTTT. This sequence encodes CASSPRGPNTEAFF.